A selection of T cell receptor beta chains follows, all from one sample in a study of blood T cell repertoires in COVID-19. Profiled with immunoSEQ multiplex PCR; TCRdb holds only in-frame clones, not every one. The sample lists approximately 52,000 clones, 75% to 90% seen once, with under 5% in the top ten. Sequences were obtained from peripheral blood. The receptors here all came from a man in his sixties with active COVID-19. CDR3s include the opening cysteine and the closing phenylalanine or tryptophan. A D gene is named only where the DNA matches it firmly. A clone size is listed for some rows: how often the clone was seen (once, few, many), or a class if it is expanded.

V: TRBV28
J: TRBJ2-7
size: NA
length: 14
D: TRBD1
CDR3: CASRTDRGRYEQYF
DNA: TGTGCCAGCAGGACTGACAGGGGACGCTACGAGCAGTACTTC

V: TRBV5-6
J: TRBJ2-7
size: NA
length: 14
D: NA
CDR3: CASNPTGDYYEQYF
DNA: TGTGCCAGCAACCCGACAGGGGACTACTACGAGCAGTACTTC

V: TRBV5-5
J: TRBJ2-5
size: NA
length: 14
D: NA
CDR3: CASSFWLHQETQYF
DNA: TGTGCCAGCAGCTTTTGGCTGCACCAAGAGACCCAGTACTTC

V: TRBV6-2/TRBV6-3
J: TRBJ1-4
size: NA
length: 18
D: TRBD1
CDR3: CASSSGTGEPYQGEKLFF
DNA: TGTGCCAGCAGCTCCGGGACAGGGGAGCCCTACCAGGGCGAAAAACTGTTTTTT

V: TRBV2
J: TRBJ2-7
size: NA
length: 13
D: TRBD1
CDR3: CASSTDRGRKQYF
DNA: TGTGCCAGCAGTACCGACAGGGGGCGAAAGCAGTACTTC

V: TRBV5-1
J: TRBJ2-4
size: NA
length: 13
D: NA
CDR3: CASSSMAENIQYF
DNA: TGCGCCAGCAGCTCGATGGCCGAAAACATTCAGTACTTC

V: TRBV19
J: TRBJ1-1
size: few
length: 15
D: NA
CDR3: CASSFEDGGRTEAFF
DNA: TGTGCCAGTAGTTTCGAGGACGGGGGGCGCACTGAAGCTTTCTTT

V: TRBV4-3
J: TRBJ2-7
size: NA
length: 16
D: TRBD2
CDR3: CASSQEGAGGPYEQYF
DNA: TGCGCCAGCAGCCAAGAAGGAGCGGGAGGGCCCTACGAGCAGTACTTC

V: TRBV6-2/TRBV6-3
J: TRBJ2-2
size: NA
length: 14
D: TRBD2
CDR3: CASSRAGGAGELFF
DNA: TGTGCCAGCAGCAGAGCGGGAGGGGCCGGGGAGCTGTTTTTT

V: TRBV25-1
J: TRBJ2-7
size: NA
length: 16
D: TRBD1
CDR3: CASSELMGQGSYEQYF
DNA: TGTGCCAGCAGTGAATTAATGGGACAGGGGTCCTACGAGCAGTACTTC

V: TRBV6-2/TRBV6-3
J: TRBJ2-7
size: few
length: 18
D: TRBD2
CDR3: CASSYEERASGSTYEQYF
DNA: TGTGCCAGCAGTTATGAGGAGCGGGCTAGCGGGAGTACTTACGAGCAGTACTTC

V: TRBV4-3
J: TRBJ1-5
size: NA
length: 14
D: NA
CDR3: CASSQDQGQGPQHF
DNA: TGCGCCAGCAGCCAAGACCAGGGGCAGGGGCCCCAGCATTTT

V: TRBV29-1
J: TRBJ2-1
size: NA
length: 14
D: NA
CDR3: CSVDTRSSYNEQFF
DNA: TGCAGCGTTGACACTAGGAGCTCCTACAATGAGCAGTTCTTC

V: TRBV5-5
J: TRBJ2-1
size: NA
length: 16
D: NA
CDR3: CASSWWFLGPWNEQFF
DNA: TGTGCCAGCAGCTGGTGGTTTCTGGGGCCCTGGAATGAGCAGTTCTTC

V: TRBV21-1
J: TRBJ2-1
size: NA
length: 14
D: NA
CDR3: CASSKTGTSNEQFF
DNA: TGTGCCAGCAGCAAAACCGGGACTAGCAATGAGCAGTTCTTC

V: TRBV6-5
J: TRBJ2-7
size: once
length: 15
D: NA
CDR3: CASSYSGGNSYEQYF
DNA: TGTGCCAGCAGTTACTCAGGGGGTAACTCCTACGAGCAGTACTTC

V: TRBV10-3
J: TRBJ1-3
size: NA
length: 15
D: TRBD1
CDR3: CAIRDRGQSGDTIYF
DNA: TGTGCCATCAGGGACAGGGGGCAGTCGGGCGACACCATATATTTT

V: TRBV4-3
J: TRBJ2-7
size: NA
length: 16
D: NA
CDR3: CASSQDLATVAYEQYF
DNA: TGCGCCAGCAGCCAAGATCTCGCGACAGTTGCATACGAGCAGTACTTC

V: TRBV9
J: TRBJ2-2
size: NA
length: 15
D: NA
CDR3: CASSVEQGLAGELFF
DNA: TGTGCCAGCAGCGTAGAGCAGGGTTTGGCCGGGGAGCTGTTTTTT

V: TRBV29-1
J: TRBJ2-3
size: NA
length: 15
D: NA
CDR3: CSVPLGGGAWDTQYF
DNA: TGCAGCGTTCCTCTCGGTGGGGGGGCCTGGGATACGCAGTATTTT

V: TRBV10-1
J: TRBJ2-5
size: once
length: 18
D: TRBD2
CDR3: CASSDSGLAGGGQETQYF
DNA: TGCGCCAGCAGTGACTCGGGACTAGCGGGAGGGGGGCAAGAGACCCAGTACTTC

V: TRBV29-1
J: TRBJ1-1
size: NA
length: 14
D: NA
CDR3: CSASRGSAATEAFF
DNA: TGCAGCGCATCCCGGGGGAGTGCAGCCACTGAAGCTTTCTTT

V: TRBV28
J: TRBJ1-2
size: NA
length: 14
D: NA
CDR3: CASSLSRGNYGYTF
DNA: TGTGCCAGCAGTTTATCAAGAGGGAACTATGGCTACACCTTC

V: TRBV27
J: TRBJ2-4
size: once
length: 17
D: TRBD1
CDR3: CASSLSGTGRAKNIQYF
DNA: TGTGCCAGCAGTTTATCCGGGACAGGGCGGGCCAAAAACATTCAGTACTTC

V: TRBV6-2/TRBV6-3
J: TRBJ2-3
size: NA
length: 20
D: TRBD2
CDR3: CASSYSARETSGTELDTQYF
DNA: TGTGCCAGCAGTTACTCGGCGAGGGAGACTAGCGGGACCGAGTTAGATACGCAGTATTTT

V: TRBV9
J: TRBJ1-4
size: NA
length: 15
D: NA
CDR3: CASSVGRSNNEKLFF
DNA: TGTGCCAGCAGCGTGGGGCGGAGTAATAATGAAAAACTGTTTTTT

V: TRBV28
J: TRBJ2-1
size: NA
length: 13
D: TRBD1
CDR3: CASKKQGAHEQFF
DNA: TGTGCCAGCAAAAAACAGGGGGCGCATGAGCAGTTCTTC

V: TRBV7-2
J: TRBJ2-1
size: NA
length: 15
D: TRBD2
CDR3: CASSLSGNSYNEQFF
DNA: TGTGCCAGCAGCTTGAGCGGGAACTCCTACAATGAGCAGTTCTTC

V: TRBV18
J: TRBJ2-3
size: once
length: 15
D: NA
CDR3: CASSPGGGRTDTQYF
DNA: TGTGCCAGCTCCCCCGGAGGAGGGCGCACAGATACGCAGTATTTT

V: TRBV4-1
J: TRBJ2-1
size: NA
length: 16
D: TRBD2
CDR3: CASSQTLAGGLGEQFF
DNA: TGCGCCAGCAGCCAAACGTTAGCGGGAGGGCTAGGTGAGCAGTTCTTC

V: TRBV18
J: TRBJ2-1
size: NA
length: 14
D: NA
CDR3: CASSASNQGNEQFF
DNA: TGTGCCAGCTCAGCCAGCAACCAGGGGAATGAGCAGTTCTTC

V: TRBV6-2/TRBV6-3
J: TRBJ2-7
size: NA
length: 16
D: NA
CDR3: CASSYSPSSGSYEQYF
DNA: TGTGCCAGCAGTTACTCGCCCTCCAGTGGCTCCTACGAGCAGTACTTC

V: TRBV15
J: TRBJ1-6
size: NA
length: 18
D: NA
CDR3: CATSRDRHEGAYNSPLHF
DNA: TGTGCCACCAGCAGAGATAGGCACGAGGGCGCCTATAATTCACCCCTCCACTTT

V: TRBV5-6
J: TRBJ1-1
size: NA
length: 19
D: NA
CDR3: CASSLPGGWAKKMNTEAFF
DNA: TGTGCCAGCAGCTTGCCGGGCGGGTGGGCAAAAAAAATGAACACTGAAGCTTTCTTT

V: TRBV5-5
J: TRBJ2-7
size: NA
length: 15
D: TRBD2
CDR3: CASSTGLAVSYEQYF
DNA: TGTGCCAGCAGCACCGGACTAGCGGTCTCCTACGAGCAGTACTTC

V: TRBV28
J: TRBJ1-5
size: NA
length: 16
D: TRBD1
CDR3: CASRRAPGQGNQPQHF
DNA: TGTGCCAGCAGGCGAGCACCGGGACAGGGCAATCAGCCCCAGCATTTT

V: TRBV7-9
J: TRBJ2-2
size: NA
length: 13
D: NA
CDR3: CASSTRDTGELFF
DNA: TGTGCCAGCAGCACGCGGGACACCGGGGAGCTGTTTTTT

V: TRBV27
J: TRBJ2-5
size: NA
length: 13
D: TRBD1
CDR3: CASSAYRGRTQYF
DNA: TGTGCCAGCAGTGCCTACAGGGGTAGGACCCAGTACTTC

V: TRBV27
J: TRBJ1-2
size: NA
length: 15
D: NA
CDR3: CASSPVSGAPYGYTF
DNA: TGTGCCAGCAGTCCCGTTTCAGGGGCCCCCTATGGCTACACCTTC

V: TRBV6-2/TRBV6-3
J: TRBJ2-1
size: NA
length: 15
D: TRBD2
CDR3: CASSYPGLAVNEQFF
DNA: TGTGCCAGCAGTTACCCGGGACTAGCGGTTAATGAGCAGTTCTTC

V: TRBV5-4
J: TRBJ2-1
size: NA
length: 17
D: TRBD2
CDR3: CASSPPGTSGEVDEQFF
DNA: TGTGCCAGCAGCCCCCCCGGGACTAGCGGAGAGGTGGATGAGCAGTTCTTC

V: TRBV19
J: TRBJ2-1
size: NA
length: 14
D: TRBD2
CDR3: CASSGDWGRDEQFF
DNA: TGTGCCAGTAGTGGGGACTGGGGGAGGGATGAGCAGTTCTTC

V: TRBV5-1
J: TRBJ2-7
size: NA
length: 15
D: NA
CDR3: CASSPAGTPGSEQYF
DNA: TGCGCCAGCAGCCCGGCCGGGACTCCAGGCTCCGAGCAGTACTTC

V: TRBV5-1
J: TRBJ2-5
size: NA
length: 16
D: TRBD2
CDR3: CASSLGPSGAQETQYF
DNA: TGCGCCAGCAGCTTAGGTCCTAGCGGAGCCCAAGAGACCCAGTACTTC

V: TRBV7-8
J: TRBJ1-5
size: NA
length: 17
D: NA
CDR3: CASTRSPREGGNQPQHF
DNA: TGTGCCAGCACCCGATCCCCCAGGGAAGGTGGCAATCAGCCCCAGCATTTT

V: TRBV6-2/TRBV6-3
J: TRBJ1-5
size: once
length: 16
D: NA
CDR3: CASSYSPGVGNQPQHF
DNA: TGTGCCAGCAGTTACTCCCCAGGGGTGGGCAATCAGCCCCAGCATTTT

V: TRBV7-9
J: TRBJ2-7
size: NA
length: 14
D: TRBD2
CDR3: CASSLTLSGSWQYF
DNA: TGTGCCAGCAGCTTAACCCTAAGCGGGAGTTGGCAGTACTTC

V: TRBV13
J: TRBJ1-2
size: NA
length: 14
D: TRBD1
CDR3: CASSPLDRDYGYTF
DNA: TGTGCCAGCAGCCCCCTCGACAGGGACTATGGCTACACCTTC

V: TRBV5-5
J: TRBJ1-1
size: NA
length: 14
D: TRBD1
CDR3: CASSLRQGGTEAFF
DNA: TGTGCCAGCAGCTTGCGACAGGGGGGCACTGAAGCTTTCTTT

V: TRBV5-4
J: TRBJ1-1
size: few
length: 14
D: NA
CDR3: CASSQETGKTEAFF
DNA: TGTGCCAGCAGCCAAGAAACAGGGAAAACTGAAGCTTTCTTT

V: TRBV24-1
J: TRBJ2-7
size: NA
length: 16
D: TRBD1
CDR3: CATSDRSGQGALEQYF
DNA: TGTGCCACCAGTGACCGTTCAGGACAGGGGGCCTTAGAGCAGTACTTC

V: TRBV11-2
J: TRBJ1-1
size: NA
length: 15
D: TRBD1
CDR3: CASSIGGTGNTEAFF
DNA: TGTGCCAGCAGTATAGGGGGGACAGGGAACACTGAAGCTTTCTTT

V: TRBV6-4
J: TRBJ2-7
size: NA
length: 14
D: TRBD2
CDR3: CASSDSSGRCEQYF
DNA: TGTGCCAGCAGTGACTCTAGCGGGAGATGCGAGCAGTACTTC

V: TRBV27
J: TRBJ2-7
size: NA
length: 14
D: TRBD1
CDR3: CASRPGGNSYEQYF
DNA: TGTGCCAGCAGACCAGGGGGTAATTCCTACGAGCAGTACTTC